Reported below is one T cell receptor (beta chain). Its antigen is not known. This entry belongs to a study of T cell responses to AZD1222 COVID-19 vaccine. Study-wide results and limits: Spike-specific TCR breadth and depth rose after two AZD1222 doses. All repertoire sampling was performed exclusively after the peak T cell response.

TCRdb keeps only in-frame clones here, not all; method: immunoSEQ multiplex PCR. This sample has approximately 82,000 clones, with roughly 90% found just once. The specimen comprised peripheral blood, sampled 28 days after the second AZD1222 dose. The TCR was taken from an adult who received the AZD1222 COVID-19 vaccine.

CDR3 DNA: TGTGCCAGCAGCTTAGCTAGCGGTAGCTCCTACAATGAGCAGTTCTTC. Translating it yields CASSLASGSSYNEQFF. The chain employs TRBV7-3 and TRBJ2-1; 7 bases line up with TRBD2. There are 16 residues in the CDR3. V lost 2 bases to trimming and J lost 0 bases; unmatched junction nucleotides: 4. Germline V gene sequence: CDR1 SGHTA, CDR2 FQGTGA.